These 29 T cell receptor beta chains were all obtained from the same sample, sequenced in a study of T cells in women clearing cervical HPV infection. The data were produced by immunoSEQ multiplex PCR, yet TCRdb's version contains in-frame clones alone and is incomplete. There are about 40,000 clones in the sample, with less than 7.5% held by the top ten. The specimen was blood buffy coat. Receptors originate from a woman aged 18 to 75 with a cervical HPV16 infection that either progressed to CIN3+ or cleared (not recorded which).

Note on this clone: The read comes to an end 3 residues before the CDR3 does, leaving the germline J gene to fill in the end. The chain has TRBV30 and TRBJ1-6, with a tentative D call TRBD1 (6 bases). Germline values: CDR1 GTSNPN, CDR2 SVGIG (reference sequence). The V and J ends lost 2 bases and 0 bases respectively, with 11 bases between them. The CDR3 is made up of 16 amino acids. The part of the CDR3 DNA that was read is TGTGCCTGGAGTAAGGGGGGGAGCTCCTATAATTCACCC. Its translation is CAWSKGGSSYNSP. The full CDR3 sequence reads CAWSKGGSSYNSPLHF.

In the case of this clone: Read coverage stops 3 residues before the CDR3 terminus; the germline J gene supplies the remainder. J is TRBJ2-7 and V is TRBV5-1; D tentatively fits TRBD1 or TRBD2 (6 bases each). With 1 base removed from V and 4 bases from J, the gap between germline ends came to 15 bases. This CDR3 has 15 amino acids. Germline V gene lookup returns CDR1 SGHRS and CDR2 YFSETQ. The CDR3 reads CASSLNPTGRYEQYF. The DNA read from the CDR3 is TGCGCCAGCAGCTTGAACCCCACAGGGAGGTACGAG. The entire variable domain, with the rest obtained from reference TRBV5-1 and TRBJ2-7, is as follows: KAGVTQTPRYLIKTRGQQVTLSCSPISGHRSVSWYQQTPGQGLQFLFEYFSETQRNKGNFPGRFSGRQFSNSRSEMNVSTLELGDSALYLCASSLNPTGRYEQYFGPGTRLTVT.

In regard to this clone: The DNA ends 3 residues before the CDR3 does, and the rest of the CDR3 is filled in from the germline J gene. The V gene is TRBV20-1, the J gene TRBJ1-6; D may be TRBD1 (5 bases). The V and J ends lost 0 bases and 8 bases respectively, with 8 bases between them. This CDR3 spans 13 amino acids. Looked up from germline, CDR1 is DFQATT and CDR2 is SNEGSKA (reference sequence). CDR3 protein: CSARDLGDSPLHF. The part of the CDR3 DNA that was read is TGCAGTGCTAGAGATTTAGGGGATTCACCC.

CDR3 DNA, as far as it was read: TGTGCCAGTAGTATAGGACAGGGTGGA. Translation gives CASSIGQGG. The full CDR3 sequence reads CASSIGQGGAFF. J is TRBJ1-1 and V is TRBV19; TRBD1 matches 7 bases. With the read ending 3 residues before the CDR3 end, the germline J gene is used to fill in that end. Per the germline V gene, CDR1 is LNHDA and CDR2 is SQIVND (reference sequence). This CDR3 comprises 12 residues. The full variable domain, completed using reference TRBV19 and TRBJ1-1, is DGGITQSPKYLFRKEGQNVTLSCEQNLNHDAMYWYRQDPGQGLRLIYYSQIVNDFQKGDIAEGYSVSREKKESFPLTVTSAQKNPTAFYLCASSIGQGGAFFGQGTRLTVV.

Worth noting for this clone: The CDR3 is cut off 3 residues early in the read; its end comes from the germline J gene. The chain recombines TRBV7-6 with TRBJ1-5; 7 bases match TRBD1. With 1 base clipped from V and 3 bases from J, the junction kept 6 bases outside the gene matches. Germline CDR1 is SGHVS and CDR2 is FNYEAQ. This CDR3 is 16 amino acids long. CDR3 DNA, as far as it was read: TGTGCCAGCAGCTTAGAGTCGGAGGGGGCCAATCAGCCC. This gives the protein CASSLESEGANQP. The complete CDR3 protein is CASSLESEGANQPQHF.

In regard to this clone: The read comes to an end 3 residues before the CDR3 does, leaving the germline J gene to fill in the end. The rearrangement uses TRBV19 and TRBJ1-6, with D possibly being TRBD1 (6 bases). This CDR3 spans 17 amino acids. Looked up from germline, CDR1 is LNHDA and CDR2 is SQIVND (reference sequence). V lost 5 bases and J 4 bases, leaving 18 bases between the germline ends. CDR3 loop: CASSSRDTGVYNSPLHF. CDR3 DNA (partial): TGTGCCAGTAGTTCTCGGGACACGGGCGTGTATAATTCACCC.

Comment on this clone: The observed sequence ends 3 residues before the CDR3 terminus, with the missing tail filled in from the germline J gene. V and J are TRBV30 and TRBJ1-2; weak D call: TRBD1 (5 bases). V was pared by 6 bases and J by 0 bases, with 17 bases between. The CDR3 has 15 amino acids. The germline V gene has CDR1 GTSNPN and CDR2 SVGIG (reference sequence). The CDR3 here is CACQKSGAPNYGYTF. CDR3 DNA, as far as it was read: TGTGCCTGTCAGAAGAGCGGGGCCCCTAACTATGGC. Combining the CDR3 with reference TRBV30 and TRBJ1-2 gives the whole variable domain SQTIHQWPATLVQPVGSPLSLECTVEGTSNPNLYWYRQAAGRGLQLLFYSVGIGQISSEVPQNLSASRPQDRQFILSSKKLLLSDSGFYLCACQKSGAPNYGYTFGSGTRLTVV.

As concerns this clone: The CDR3 end is not reached by the read, which stops 3 residues before it; the germline J gene fills it in. The rearrangement links TRBV19 to TRBJ1-1; 8 bases match TRBD1. Germline V CDR1 and CDR2: LNHDA, SQIVND (reference sequence). Unmatched junction bases numbered 6, after V lost 2 bases and J lost 7 bases. CDR3 length: 14 residues. Partial CDR3 DNA: TGTGCCAGTAGTATAAGGGGACAGGCCAGTGAA. The encoded protein is CASSIRGQASE. From start to end, the CDR3 is CASSIRGQASEAFF.

Remarks on this clone: The read gets to within 3 residues of the CDR3 end, and the germline J gene fills in the rest. V and J are TRBV5-6 and TRBJ2-1; D may be TRBD2 (6 bases). The germline V and J ends were trimmed by 4 bases and 8 bases, with 16 bases remaining between them. In germline, CDR1 is SGHDT, CDR2 YYEEEE. There are 14 residues in the CDR3. CDR3 in amino acids: CASSLTSSPYEQFF. Incomplete CDR3 DNA: TGTGCCAGCAGCCTTACTAGCTCACCCTATGAG.

Concerning this clone itself: The read ends 3 residues shy of where the CDR3 ends; the end is completed using the germline J gene. The J gene is TRBJ1-2, the V gene TRBV29-1, with 9 bases fitting TRBD1. CDR3 length equals 10 residues. Germline V gene sequence: CDR1 SQVTM, CDR2 ANQGSEA. Here the CDR3 reads CSGGDRVYTF. CDR3 DNA (partial): TGCAGCGGGGGGGACAGGGTG.

Concerning this clone itself: The missing CDR3 end, 3 residues past where the read stops, is filled in from the germline J gene. The J gene is TRBJ1-2, the V gene TRBV12-3 or TRBV12-4; unclear D gene. The CDR3 consists of 13 residues. The CDR3 spells CASSPGEMWGYTF. CDR3 bases read: TGTGCCAGCAGCCCCGGGGAGATGTGGGGC.

In regard to this clone: The read is 3 residues too short to cover the CDR3 end, so that end is filled in from the germline J gene. The chain links TRBV7-9 to TRBJ1-1; 10 bases map to TRBD1. The CDR3 covers 15 residues. V dropped 3 bases and J dropped 5; count of bases not matched to a gene: 6. Germline V gene data show CDR1 as SEHNR and CDR2 as FQNEAQ (reference sequence). CDR3 bases read: TGTGCCAGCAGCTTCGGAGGACAGGGGGTAACTGAA. Translating it yields CASSFGGQGVTE. The whole CDR3 region reads CASSFGGQGVTEAFF.

Notes on this clone: The sequence runs out 3 residues before the end of the CDR3; the remainder is reconstructed from the germline J gene. The V call is TRBV5-1, the J call TRBJ2-7; TRBD1 aligns across 7 bases. Germline CDR1 is SGHRS and CDR2 is YFSETQ. The V and J ends lost 3 bases and 1 base, in that order; junction bases with no gene match: 10. The CDR3 has 16 residues. The CDR3 is CASSSNPGQKSYEQYF. The sequenced CDR3 bases are TGCGCCAGCAGCTCTAATCCGGGACAGAAATCCTACGAG.

Here the CDR3 reads CASSLIGSGRVTDTQYF. The sequenced CDR3 bases are TGTGCCAGCAGCTTGATAGGAAGCGGGAGGGTAACAGATACG. The chain couples TRBV7-3 to TRBJ2-3; 10 bases match TRBD2. Read data end 3 residues before the CDR3 end; the end is taken from the germline J gene. Germline-derived CDR1 and CDR2 are SGHTA and FQGTGA. V was clipped by 3 bases and J by 3 bases; unmatched bases: 9. The CDR3 spans 17 residues.

Considering frequency, this clone is medium-sized. CDR3 amino acids: CASSSPGLPKETQYF. Incomplete CDR3 DNA: TGTGCCAGCAGTAGCCCGGGACTACCTAAAGAGACC. The V and J genes are TRBV28 and TRBJ2-5; 7 nucleotides line up with TRBD2. The read falls 3 residues short of the CDR3 end, and the missing part is taken from the germline J gene. CDR3 size: 15 residues. Germline V lookup: CDR1 MDHEN, CDR2 SYDVKM. V lost 5 bases and J lost 3; bases outside the gene matches: 9.

For this clone: From the germline J gene comes the end of the CDR3, since the read stops 3 residues before it. V and J are TRBV14 and TRBJ2-2; 9 nucleotides line up with TRBD1. Germline V gives CDR1 SGHDN, CDR2 FVKESK. This CDR3 has 15 amino acids. The covered CDR3 bases are TGTGCCAGCAGCCAAGCCGGGACAGGGTCCTCACCG. This encodes CASSQAGTGSSP. The whole CDR3 protein reads CASSQAGTGSSPLFF.

As concerns this clone: The read ends 3 residues before the CDR3 terminus; that terminus is restored from the germline J gene. This chain links TRBV2 with TRBJ2-2; 8 bases map to TRBD1. CDR3 length: 15 amino acids. Germline V CDR1 and CDR2: SNHLY, FYNNEI. CDR3: CASSETSDREEKLFF. CDR3 bases read: TGTGCCAGCAGTGAAACTTCGGACAGGGAGGAAAAG.

Details on this clone: The CDR3 end lies 3 residues beyond the end of the read and is filled in from the germline J gene. The chain recombines TRBV5-1 with TRBJ2-1, with 12 nucleotides matching TRBD2. With 9 bases clipped from V and 8 bases from J, the junction kept 9 bases outside the gene matches. Germline lookup yields CDR1 SGHRS and CDR2 YFSETQ. This CDR3 has 14 residues. The CDR3 bases that were read are TGCGCCACAAGACTAGCGGGAGAGTCGGATGAG. Its translation: CATRLAGESDE. The whole CDR3 is CATRLAGESDEQFF.

On this clone: Coverage ceases 3 residues before the CDR3 finishes, and the germline J gene fills in the end. The chain couples TRBV30 to TRBJ2-1; D is unresolved. The germline V gene has CDR1 GTSNPN and CDR2 SVGIG (reference sequence). V was shortened by 0 bases and J by 8 bases, with 5 bases between the two germline ends. This CDR3 has 11 residues. CDR3 DNA (partial): TGTGCCTGGAGTGTACTCTATGAG. Protein sequence: CAWSVLYE. The full CDR3 protein reads CAWSVLYEQFF.

Comments on this clone: With the read ending 3 residues before the CDR3 end, the germline J gene is used to fill in that end. The chain combines TRBV2 with TRBJ1-2; maybe TRBD1 (6 bases). CDR1 is SNHLY and CDR2 is FYNNEI in the germline V gene. The CDR3 extends over 14 amino acids. The CDR3 loop reads CASSERGGTYDYTF. CDR3 DNA (partial): TGTGCCAGCAGTGAGAGAGGGGGTACCTACGAC.

Of note for this clone: Read data end 3 residues before the CDR3 end; the end is taken from the germline J gene. The chain recombines TRBV5-1 with TRBJ1-6; unclear D gene. Germline assignment: CDR1 SGHRS and CDR2 YFSETQ. This CDR3 region has 13 residues. V was clipped by 4 bases and J by 7 bases, with 9 bases between them. The CDR3 DNA, read in part, is TGCGCCAGCAGCCAGGAACCGAATTCACCC. Its translation: CASSQEPNSP. The CDR3 in full is CASSQEPNSPLHF.

Comments on this clone: The read is 3 residues too short to cover the CDR3 end, so that end is filled in from the germline J gene. Other nucleotide sequences in the sample specify the same CDR3. The J gene is TRBJ2-3, the V gene TRBV12-3 or TRBV12-4; 10 bases agree with TRBD2. V lost 6 bases and J lost 3; bases outside the gene matches: 6. The CDR3 length is 15 residues. The CDR3 sequence: CASSPLAGDTDTQYF. CDR3 DNA (partial): TGTGCCAGCAGCCCCCTAGCGGGGGATACAGATACG.

Remarks on this clone: The read ends 3 residues before the CDR3 terminus; that terminus is restored from the germline J gene. The V and J genes are TRBV11-2 and TRBJ2-2, with D possibly matching TRBD1 (7 bases). Germline CDR1 SGHAT, CDR2 FQNNGV. The CDR3 is made up of 13 amino acids. The part of the CDR3 DNA that was read is TGTGCCAGCAGCTTTGGAGGGGGCGAAAAG. This encodes CASSFGGGEK. The CDR3 reads in full as CASSFGGGEKLFF.

On this clone itself: The CDR3 is cut off 3 residues early in the read; its end comes from the germline J gene. The chain has TRBV20-1 and TRBJ2-7; 10 nucleotides line up with TRBD2. CDR1 and CDR2 (germline): DFQATT, SNEGSKA (reference sequence). The CDR3 covers 15 residues. V lost 6 bases to trimming and J lost 2 bases; unmatched junction nucleotides: 10. CDR3 DNA, as far as it was read: TGCAGTGCCTTAAATCCTAGCGGGGGCCCCTACGAG. It translates to CSALNPSGGPYE. The whole CDR3 sequence reads CSALNPSGGPYEQYF.

Details on this clone: Read data end 3 residues before the CDR3 end; the end is taken from the germline J gene. The chain couples TRBV20-1 to TRBJ2-7; 10 bases are a match to TRBD2. V shed 4 bases, J shed 3 bases, and the junction held 3 bases outside the gene matches. In germline, CDR1 is DFQATT, CDR2 SNEGSKA (reference sequence). The CDR3 spans 13 residues. CDR3 bases read: TGCAGTGCTATCGGGACTAGCGTCTACGAG. It codes for CSAIGTSVYE. The whole CDR3 sequence is CSAIGTSVYEQYF.

This CDR3 is CASNGDSSYNEQFF. The sequenced CDR3 bases are TGTGCCAGTAACGGAGACAGCTCCTACAATGAG. The chain uses TRBV19 and TRBJ2-1; possibly TRBD1 for D (5 bases). From the germline J gene comes the end of the CDR3, since the read stops 3 residues before it. The germline CDR1 and CDR2 sequences are LNHDA and SQIVND (reference sequence). V was pared by 7 bases and J by 0 bases, with 10 bases between. This CDR3 has 14 amino acids.

As regards this clone: The read terminates 3 residues before the CDR3 end, so the remaining end is supplied by the germline J gene. The gene calls are TRBV7-2 and TRBJ1-1; 10 positions agree with TRBD1. This CDR3 contains 14 residues. The V and J ends lost 6 bases and 6 bases, in that order; junction bases with no gene match: 7. Germline values: CDR1 SGHTA, CDR2 FQGNSA. The sequenced part of the CDR3 DNA is TGTGCCAGCAGTACCGGGACAGGGGACCCTGAA. This sequence encodes CASSTGTGDPE. The full CDR3 is CASSTGTGDPEAFF.

As to this clone: The read is 3 residues too short to cover the CDR3 end, so that end is filled in from the germline J gene. This same CDR3 is encoded by further DNA sequences in the sample. V usage is TRBV5-4 and J usage is TRBJ1-1; 8 nucleotides align to TRBD1. This CDR3 spans 13 amino acids. Germline CDR1 SGHNT, CDR2 YYREEE (reference sequence). CDR3 sequence reads: CASSLDRGGEAFF. CDR3 DNA (partial): TGTGCCAGCAGCTTGGACAGGGGGGGCGAA.

On this clone itself: Read sequence stops 3 residues before the CDR3 end, and the germline J gene provides the missing end. The chain carries TRBV12-3 or TRBV12-4 and TRBJ1-5; D is uncertain. With 3 bases removed from V and 6 bases from J, the gap between germline ends came to 27 bases. The CDR3 has 19 amino acids. The CDR3 bases that were read are TGTGCCAGCAGTTTTTCGGTGCCGGGTACAACGGTCCCAATTCAGCCC. Amino acids: CASSFSVPGTTVPIQP. The full CDR3 is CASSFSVPGTTVPIQPQHF.